The T cell receptor (beta chain) under discussion was sequenced for a study of cytomegalovirus exposure and HLA in healthy donors. The wider study: The use of the same platform for the 90 to 150 validation repertoires and the roughly 700 first-cohort repertoires was reported by a later analysis. Findings of the study overall: Most TCRs appeared rarely, but some public TCRs recurred in many donors. Researchers catalogued 164 TCR beta chains as cytomegalovirus-associated. Among the CMV-associated chains, three were confirmed in vitro as specific for CMV antigens.

The CDR3 runs 17 residues. The V gene's germline CDR1 is SGHRS and CDR2 YFSETQ. Trimming removed 0 bases at V and 1 base at J, with 17 bases between. Profiled with immunoSEQ multiplex PCR; TCRdb holds only in-frame clones, not every one. The data show a few hundred thousand clones, 90% seen once. Concerning this clone itself: Its antigen is currently unknown.

Specimen: PBMCs. The gene calls are TRBV5-1 and TRBJ2-7, with a possible D match to TRBD2 (6 bases). The receptor was derived from a woman aged 25 to 39 in good health and CMV-seronegative. CDR3 in amino acids: CASSLVGKGGNSYEQYF. Written as DNA, the CDR3 is TGCGCCAGCAGCTTGGTAGGTAAGGGCGGGAATTCCTACGAGCAGTACTTC.